The sequence of this T cell receptor beta chain was determined in a study of blood T cell repertoires in COVID-19. Study in general: Both acute and convalescent COVID-19 samples were obtained from the United States, Italy and Spain. Nucleic acid was either cDNA or gDNA, and it came from T cells, B-cell-depleted T cells, or PBMCs.

The CDR3 totals 12 residues. Germline CDR1 is SGHDN and CDR2 is FVKESK. J lost 13 bases, V lost 4 bases, and 4 bases had no gene match. Source study methods: For nucleated cells, counts were estimated from reference gene primer amplification. Clones were read by immunoSEQ multiplex PCR, and TCRdb kept only the in-frame ones, dropping some. That table is the source of V, J and clone size, and D and trimming were worked out from the DNA. The sample consists of around 190,000 clones, 70% to 85% of them appearing once. The V call is TRBV14, the J call TRBJ1-6; 7 bases fit TRBD1. The receptor was derived from a human donor in a cohort sampled during active COVID-19. What was sequenced was peripheral blood. The CDR3 protein is CASSPGQFPLHF. The CDR3 DNA follows: TGTGCCAGCAGCCCGGGACAGTTCCCCCTCCACTTT.